This TCR beta chain stems from a study of regulatory T cells in long-lasting Graves disease. Across the study: New Graves' disease cases had less than 3 months of antithyroid drugs.

The CDR3 runs to 13 residues. CDR1 and CDR2 from the germline V gene are SGHDN and FVKESK. With 4 bases removed from V and 1 base from J, the gap between germline ends came to 7 bases. This clonotype was recorded at least ten times. Arm-PCR with iRepertoire HTBI primers amplified the CDR3 regions for these TCR beta libraries. MiXCR, applied by TCRdb to the multiplex PCR reads, yields one record per CDR3 protein. The sample includes hundreds of thousands of distinct CDR3 sequences, about 12% seen only once; the top ten take roughly 8.2%. The time point: newly diagnosed GD, antithyroid drugs for less than 3 months. Generation of the TCR library employed RNA extracted from PBMCs. Separately, the same data were catalogued under a study of T cells in Graves' hyperthyroidism and ophthalmopathy. That publication notes: HTBI primers were used for first-round RT-PCR of the TCR CDR3.

The gene calls are TRBV14 and TRBJ1-1; D unresolved. The sample consisted of peripheral blood mononuclear cells (PBMCs), taken at new diagnosis, from a patient treated with antithyroid drugs. This sequence was found in a young woman with Graves disease. The CDR3 reads CASSPRRNTEAFF. CDR3 coding DNA: TGTGCCAGCAGCCCCCGCCGGAACACTGAAGCTTTCTTT.